This TCR beta chain was profiled in a study of T cell repertoires in cytomegalovirus infection. Looking at the study overall: CMV infection and matching HLA type were both indicated by public TCR beta signatures. Findings and caveats of the study: HLA-C-restricted CMV clonotypes gave the most frequent clonotype in two of eight donors. Carriage of CMV together with the relevant HLA was identifiable through cumulative public TCR beta family frequency.

V was trimmed by 0 bases and J by 6 bases, leaving 6 bases between them. There are 13 residues in the CDR3. CDR1 is MNHEY and CDR2 is SVGEGT in the germline V gene. TCRdb ran MiXCR on the reads and lists one entry per CDR3 protein. The sample carries about 400,000 distinct CDR3 sequences, 18% recorded once. This clonotype was counted ten times or more. Its antigen remains unidentified. The chain links TRBV6-2 or TRBV6-3 to TRBJ2-1; D not resolved. Input material: PBMCs. This clonotype was obtained from a human donor in good health (CMV status not recorded). Some clones in this sample may be carry-over from other donors' samples. CDR3 sequence: CASSYSSTNEQFF. CDR3 DNA: TGTGCCAGCAGTTACTCGAGCACCAATGAGCAGTTCTTC.